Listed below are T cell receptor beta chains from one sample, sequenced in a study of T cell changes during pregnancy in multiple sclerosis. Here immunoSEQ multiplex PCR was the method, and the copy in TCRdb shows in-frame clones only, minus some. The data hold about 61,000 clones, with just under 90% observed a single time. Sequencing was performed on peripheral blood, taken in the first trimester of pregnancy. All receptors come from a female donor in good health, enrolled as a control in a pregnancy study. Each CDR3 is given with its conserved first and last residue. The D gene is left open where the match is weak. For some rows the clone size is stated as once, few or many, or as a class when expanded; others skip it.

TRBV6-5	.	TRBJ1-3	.	CASSYLTTGGNTIYF	TGTGCCAGCAGTTACTTAACGACCGGGGGAAACACCATATATTTT
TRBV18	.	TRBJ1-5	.	CASSPQEQSNQPQHF	TGTGCCAGCTCACCCCAAGAACAGAGCAATCAGCCCCAGCATTTT
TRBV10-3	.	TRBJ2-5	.	CAIRGQAETQYF	TGTGCCATCAGGGGGCAGGCGGAGACCCAGTACTTC
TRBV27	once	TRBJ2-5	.	CASRSTLETQYF	TGTGCCAGCAGGTCTACCTTAGAGACCCAGTACTTC
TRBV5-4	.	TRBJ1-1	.	CASSSSTPDYPNTEAFF	TGTGCCAGCAGCTCCAGTACGCCTGACTACCCGAACACTGAAGCTTTCTTT
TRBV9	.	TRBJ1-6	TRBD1	CASSAGTVNSPLHF	TGTGCCAGCAGCGCCGGGACAGTCAATTCACCCCTCCACTTT
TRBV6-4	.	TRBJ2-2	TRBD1	CASSDEGATGELFF	TGTGCCAGCAGTGATGAGGGGGCGACCGGGGAGCTGTTTTTT
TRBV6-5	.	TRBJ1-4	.	CASSYGTREKLFF	TGTGCCAGCAGTTACGGGACTAGGGAAAAACTGTTTTTT
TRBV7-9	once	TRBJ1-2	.	CASSYAGDGYGYTF	TGTGCCAGCAGCTATGCGGGTGACGGGTACGGCTACACCTTC
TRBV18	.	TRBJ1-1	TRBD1	CASSQTGGRGNTEAFF	TGTGCCAGCTCCCAAACAGGGGGCAGGGGGAACACTGAAGCTTTCTTT
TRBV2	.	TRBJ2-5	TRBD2	CASPGGGTQYF	TGTGCCAGCCCGGGAGGAGGGACCCAGTACTTC
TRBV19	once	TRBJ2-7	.	CASSLAGQTYEQYF	TGTGCCAGTAGCCTGGCCGGACAGACCTACGAGCAGTACTTC
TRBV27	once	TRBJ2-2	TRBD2	CASSQAGGMFAGELFF	TGTGCCAGCAGCCAAGCGGGGGGGATGTTTGCCGGGGAGCTGTTTTTT
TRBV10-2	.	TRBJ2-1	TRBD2	CASTRAGGRGNEQFF	TGCGCCAGCACTCGAGCGGGGGGGCGGGGCAATGAGCAGTTCTTC
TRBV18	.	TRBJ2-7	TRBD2	CASSPLSGVSSYEQYF	TGTGCCAGCTCACCGTTAAGCGGGGTTAGCTCCTACGAGCAGTACTTC
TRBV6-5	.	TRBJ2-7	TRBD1	CATSGTGSYEQYF	TGTGCCACATCCGGGACAGGTTCCTACGAGCAGTACTTC
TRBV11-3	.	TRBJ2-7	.	CASSPTPGSYEQYF	TGTGCCAGCAGCCCGACCCCAGGGTCTTACGAGCAGTACTTC
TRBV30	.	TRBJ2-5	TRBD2	CAWSFSAGGLGGETQYF	TGTGCCTGGAGTTTTTCAGCGGGGGGGCTGGGAGGAGAGACCCAGTACTTC
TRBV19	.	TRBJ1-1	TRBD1	CASIPGQGMTEAFF	TGTGCCAGTATCCCGGGACAGGGGATGACTGAAGCTTTCTTT
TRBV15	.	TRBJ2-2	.	CATSRTGSTGELFF	TGTGCCACCTCTCGGACGGGGAGCACCGGGGAGCTGTTTTTT
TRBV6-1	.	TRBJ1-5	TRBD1	CACMTGVNQPQHF	TGTGCCTGTATGACAGGGGTAAATCAGCCCCAGCATTTT
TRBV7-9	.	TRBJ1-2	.	CASSLDIRSLGYTF	TGTGCCAGCAGCTTGGACATTCGGAGTCTTGGCTACACCTTC
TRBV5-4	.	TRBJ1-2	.	CASSLGGGAANYGYTF	TGTGCCAGCAGCTTGGGGGGGGGCGCCGCTAACTATGGCTACACCTTC
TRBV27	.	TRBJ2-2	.	CASSLSAGAHNTGELFF	TGTGCCAGCAGCTTATCCGCAGGGGCGCATAACACCGGGGAGCTGTTTTTT